Shown below are 25 T cell receptor beta chains from a single sample sequenced in a study of T cell responses to AZD1222 COVID-19 vaccine (dated by TCRdb to about 2021). The label giving this sample's time point can be read as: about 28 days (+/-7) after the second vaccine dose. The library relied on the immunoSEQ multiplex PCR assay. TCRdb retrieved this table from immuneACCESS and kept in-frame rearrangements only. Not all clones are present; in checked studies, unresolved V genes account for under half, and no reason is known for the remainder. For this sample there are around 200,000 clones; around nine tenths appear just once. The ten largest clones add up to 20% to 30% of the sample. The sample in question was peripheral blood, obtained 28 days after the second AZD1222 dose. The receptors derive from an adult who received the AZD1222 COVID-19 vaccine.

Only one count was recorded for this clone. V gene TRBV4-2 combines with J gene TRBJ1-6; D not certain. V lost 0 bases, J lost 2 bases, and 11 bases lay in between. CDR3 length equals 17 residues. Germline V gene sequence: CDR1 LGHNA, CDR2 YNFKEQ. CDR3 amino acids: CASSQEGGQAYNSPLHF. The DNA for the CDR3 is TGTGCCAGCAGCCAAGAAGGTGGTCAGGCCTATAATTCACCCCTCCACTTT.

The chain is built from TRBV6-4 and TRBJ2-3, with a weak D call TRBD2 (7 bases). Germline CDR1 reads MRHNA; CDR2 reads SNTAGT. This CDR3 is 16 amino acids long. Trimming left V 2 bases short and J 7 bases short, with 19 bases between. The CDR3: CASSDLGGAPQNTQYF. The CDR3, as DNA: TGTGCCAGCAGTGACCTGGGGGGGGCGCCCCAAAATACGCAGTATTTT.

The chain combines TRBV4-1 with TRBJ2-3, with D uncertain. Deletions cut 0 bases from V and 1 base from J, with 17 bases between. The CDR3 loop spans 18 amino acids. Germline loops: CDR1 MGHRA, CDR2 YSYEKL. The CDR3 loop reads CASSQDRGAADRTDTQYF. The CDR3 coding sequence is TGCGCCAGCAGCCAAGATCGCGGCGCGGCAGATCGCACAGATACGCAGTATTTT.

The chain has TRBV12-3 or TRBV12-4 and TRBJ1-5; D is undetermined. V dropped 6 bases and J dropped 5 bases, with 8 bases sitting between them. CDR3 length: 12 residues. CDR3 protein: CASRDGDQPQHF. The DNA for the CDR3 is TGTGCCAGCAGGGACGGGGATCAGCCCCAGCATTTT.

This clone was seen a single time. J is TRBJ2-7 and V is TRBV15; D might be TRBD2 (5 bases). The CDR3 is 16 amino acids. CDR1 and CDR2 from the germline V gene are LNHNV and YYDKDF (reference sequence). V lost 6 bases to trimming and J lost 0 bases, with 18 bases between them. This chain's CDR3 is CATREGLWANSYEQYF. The CDR3 DNA reads as TGTGCCACCAGAGAGGGCCTCTGGGCAAACTCCTACGAGCAGTACTTC.

The chain joins TRBV10-3 to TRBJ1-2, with D possibly being TRBD1 (6 bases). This CDR3 comprises 13 residues. V was trimmed by 6 bases and J by 5 bases, leaving 13 bases between them. Germline-derived CDR1 and CDR2 are ENHRY and SYGVKD. CDR3 sequence: CAISQRTEYGYTF. CDR3 in DNA: TGTGCCATCAGCCAGCGGACAGAATATGGCTACACCTTC.

V usage is TRBV19 and J usage is TRBJ2-1; 9 nucleotides agree with TRBD1. Germline CDR1 is LNHDA and CDR2 is SQIVND (reference sequence). Germline trimming cut 5 bases from V and 9 bases from J; bases unmatched to any gene: 8. The CDR3 is 14 amino acids. This CDR3 is CASSGQGMFPEQFF. The CDR3 DNA sequence: TGTGCCAGTAGTGGACAGGGGATGTTCCCTGAGCAGTTCTTC.

This chain uses TRBV25-1 with TRBJ2-1, with TRBD2 matching over 7 bases. J lost 4 bases, V lost 4 bases, and 7 bases had no gene match. CDR3 length equals 15 residues. Germline V CDR1 and CDR2: MGHDK, SYGVNS. The CDR3 DNA reads as TGTGCCAGCAGTGTGCTGGATAGCGGGTACAATGAGCAGTTCTTC. As protein: CASSVLDSGYNEQFF.

This chain links TRBV7-2 with TRBJ2-2; unclear D gene. The germline V gene encodes CDR1 SGHTA and CDR2 FQGNSA. The CDR3 is 14 residues long. The V end lost 1 base, the J end lost 9 bases, and 12 bases lay between the germline ends. The DNA of the CDR3 is TGTGCCAGCAGCTTAGAGAGAAAGTCTCGGGAGCTGTTTTTT. The encoded protein is CASSLERKSRELFF.

In DNA, the CDR3 is TGTGCCAGCAGCTTACATTCGACAGGACGAACAAAGGGTGGCTACACCTTC. Protein product: CASSLHSTGRTKGGYTF. V gene TRBV7-9 combines with J gene TRBJ1-2, with D perhaps matching TRBD1 (6 bases). V was shortened by 2 bases and J by 7 bases, with 23 bases between the two germline ends. The CDR3 loop spans 17 amino acids. The V gene's germline CDR1 is SEHNR and CDR2 FQNEAQ (reference sequence).

The CDR3 DNA sequence: TGTGCCAGCAGTTACAGGGGGGGCACAGATACGCAGTATTTT. This sequence encodes CASSYRGGTDTQYF. The rearrangement uses TRBV6-5 and TRBJ2-3; D could derive from TRBD1 or TRBD2 (6 bases each). CDR1 is MNHEY and CDR2 is SVGAGI in the germline V gene. Trimming removed 2 bases from V and 1 base from J, with 7 bases in between. The CDR3 runs to 14 residues.

V gene TRBV27 combines with J gene TRBJ1-5; D is perhaps TRBD1 (5 bases). Trimming stripped 7 bases from V and 5 bases from J, with 12 bases between. The CDR3 length is 13 residues. CDR1 is MNHEY and CDR2 is SMNVEV in the germline V gene (reference sequence). This chain's CDR3 is CASKPGGDQPQHF. As DNA, the CDR3 is TGTGCCAGCAAACCCGGGGGGGATCAGCCCCAGCATTTT.

The chain has TRBV6-5 and TRBJ2-4, with D perhaps matching TRBD1 (5 bases). Germline V gives CDR1 MNHEY, CDR2 SVGAGI. The CDR3 runs 14 residues. V was trimmed by 2 bases and J by 9 bases, leaving 14 bases between them. CDR3: CASSYQGSQGIQYF. Here the CDR3 DNA reads TGTGCCAGCAGTTACCAGGGCTCCCAGGGCATTCAGTACTTC.

The CDR3 loop is CASSQAVSGKGPGELFF. The CDR3 DNA reads TGTGCCAGCAGCCAAGCGGTTAGCGGGAAAGGCCCCGGGGAGCTGTTTTTT. J is TRBJ2-2 and V is TRBV4-2; 8 bases match TRBD2. Germline loops: CDR1 LGHNA, CDR2 YNFKEQ. J was trimmed by 6 bases and V by 1 base; bases with no gene match: 10. There are 17 residues in the CDR3.

The CDR3: CASRTGTGSFGTDTQYF. CDR3 bases: TGTGCCAGCAGAACCGGGACAGGGTCGTTTGGCACAGATACGCAGTATTTT. The V and J genes are TRBV2 and TRBJ2-3; 9 positions match TRBD1. CDR1 and CDR2 (germline): SNHLY, FYNNEI. The V gene end was trimmed by 6 bases and the J gene end by 1 base; junction bases not matched to a gene: 11. This CDR3 has 17 amino acids.

The chain carries TRBV16 and TRBJ1-1; D unclear. From germline, CDR1 is KGHSY and CDR2 FQNENV. V lost 0 bases and J lost 1, with 6 bases in between. This CDR3 has 14 amino acids. The CDR3 loop reads CASSQSTKNTEAFF. The CDR3 DNA reads as TGTGCCAGCAGCCAATCCACAAAGAACACTGAAGCTTTCTTT.

The chain combines TRBV19 with TRBJ2-7; 11 nucleotides align to TRBD2. V was pared by 6 bases and J by 2 bases, with 3 bases of the junction left unmatched. CDR1 is LNHDA, CDR2 SQIVND, per germline (reference sequence). This CDR3 has 14 residues. CDR3 amino acids: CASRPTSGTYEQYF. CDR3 nucleotide sequence: TGTGCCAGTAGACCGACTAGCGGGACCTACGAGCAGTACTTC.

The chain's CDR3 is CASSYPGPSGTSGRASFF. Here the CDR3 DNA reads TGTGCCAGCAGTTACCCGGGACCTTCCGGGACTAGCGGGAGGGCTTCTTTCTTC. The chain employs TRBV6-2 or TRBV6-3 and TRBJ2-1; 16 nucleotides line up with TRBD2. Germline V gene lookup returns CDR1 MNHEY and CDR2 SVGEGT. V was clipped by 2 bases and J by 16 bases; unmatched bases: 17. This CDR3 has 18 amino acids.

CDR3 in DNA: TGCGCCAGCAGCCCCGGGACAGGGGCCCCTGGAAACACCATATATTTT. Protein product: CASSPGTGAPGNTIYF. The chain employs TRBV5-1 and TRBJ1-3; 10 positions agree with TRBD1. After removal of 4 bases from V and 2 bases from J, the junction contained 6 bases not matched to a gene. Per the germline V gene, CDR1 is SGHRS and CDR2 is YFSETQ. The CDR3 is made up of 16 amino acids. Using reference TRBV5-1 and TRBJ1-3 for the parts outside the CDR3, the full variable domain is KAGVTQTPRYLIKTRGQQVTLSCSPISGHRSVSWYQQTPGQGLQFLFEYFSETQRNKGNFPGRFSGRQFSNSRSEMNVSTLELGDSALYLCASSPGTGAPGNTIYFGEGSWLTVV.

CDR3 sequence: CASSSMSANNEQFF. The CDR3 region has the DNA TGTGCCAGCAGTTCTATGAGCGCAAACAATGAGCAGTTCTTC. The chain is built from TRBV11-3 and TRBJ2-1; no clear D gene. CDR3 size: 14 residues. Germline V gene sequence: CDR1 SGHNT, CDR2 YENEEA. V lost 6 bases to trimming and J lost 5 bases, with 14 bases between them.

The V and J genes are TRBV6-5 and TRBJ1-6; possibly TRBD1 for D (5 bases). This CDR3 contains 13 residues. Trimming left V 8 bases short and J 5 bases short, with 10 bases between. The germline V gene has CDR1 MNHEY and CDR2 SVGAGI. As DNA, the CDR3 is TGTGCCAGCCTTGGGACGCATAATTCACCCCTCCACTTT. Translated, it gives CASLGTHNSPLHF.

The rearrangement links TRBV27 to TRBJ1-1; no reliable D call. From germline, CDR1 is MNHEY and CDR2 SMNVEV (reference sequence). The CDR3 has 16 residues. The V end lost 4 bases, the J end lost 0 bases, and 15 bases lay between the germline ends. DNA for the CDR3: TGTGCCAGCAGTTATGGTGGGTTTTTCATGAACACTGAAGCTTTCTTT. Translation: CASSYGGFFMNTEAFF.

The V gene is TRBV5-1, the J gene TRBJ2-2; 8 positions match TRBD2. Trimming at V came to 2 bases and at J to 4 bases, leaving 4 bases not matched to a gene. CDR1 and CDR2 from the germline V gene are SGHRS and YFSETQ. CDR3 length: 15 amino acids. The CDR3 is CASSLAGVITGELFF. CDR3 in DNA: TGCGCCAGCAGCTTAGCGGGAGTTATCACCGGGGAGCTGTTTTTT.

This chain connects TRBV19 to TRBJ2-1; 8 bases fit TRBD1. The V gene's germline CDR1 is LNHDA and CDR2 SQIVND (reference sequence). This CDR3 is built from 12 residues. J was trimmed by 9 bases and V by 7 bases; bases with no gene match: 5. CDR3 nucleotides: TGTGCCAGTACCCACAGGGGGACTGAGCAGTTCTTC. Translation gives CASTHRGTEQFF.

This chain joins TRBV5-1 and TRBJ2-3; 10 bases map to TRBD1. The CDR3 contains 13 residues. V lost 3 bases, J lost 8 bases, and 3 bases stayed unmatched. Per germline, CDR1 SGHRS and CDR2 YFSETQ. The CDR3 loop reads CASSSRDRGTQYF. CDR3 nucleotides: TGCGCCAGCAGCTCCCGGGACAGGGGTACGCAGTATTTT.